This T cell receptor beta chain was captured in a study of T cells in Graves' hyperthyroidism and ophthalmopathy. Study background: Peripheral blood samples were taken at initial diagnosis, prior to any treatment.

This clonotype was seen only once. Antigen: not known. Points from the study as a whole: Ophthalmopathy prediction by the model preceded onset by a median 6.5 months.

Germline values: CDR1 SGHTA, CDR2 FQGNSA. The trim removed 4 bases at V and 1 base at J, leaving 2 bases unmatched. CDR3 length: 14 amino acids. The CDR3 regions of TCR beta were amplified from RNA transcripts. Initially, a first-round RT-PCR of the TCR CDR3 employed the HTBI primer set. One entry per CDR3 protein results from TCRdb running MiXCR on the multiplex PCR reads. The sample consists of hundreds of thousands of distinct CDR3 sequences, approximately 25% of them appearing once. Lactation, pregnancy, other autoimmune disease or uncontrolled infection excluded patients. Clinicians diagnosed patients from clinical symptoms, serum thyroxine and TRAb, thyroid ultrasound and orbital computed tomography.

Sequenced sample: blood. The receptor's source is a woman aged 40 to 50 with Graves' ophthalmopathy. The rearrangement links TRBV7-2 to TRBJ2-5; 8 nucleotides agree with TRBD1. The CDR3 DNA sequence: TGTGCCAGCAGCTATACAGGGGGCCAAGAGACCCAGTACTTC. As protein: CASSYTGGQETQYF.